This TCR beta chain was obtained from a study of blood T cells in healthy people across ages. The donors, healthy Caucasians from Russia, were aged roughly 6 to 90. The draw of peripheral blood yielded about 9.4 milliliters from each donor. Study observations and caveats: Possibly confounding the expanded clonotype changes was the fact that donor CMV status was unknown.

About this clonotype: Its antigen is not known.

A second PCR, run for about 6 to 12 cycles, used a sample-barcoded 5' primer plus a J-beta primer mix. TCRdb reprocessed the 5' RACE reads via MiXCR and lists one record per CDR3 protein. There are about 1,600,000 distinct CDR3 sequences in the sample; approximately 38% occur only once, and approximately 7.9% lies in the top ten. Germline CDR1 KGHDR, CDR2 SFDVKD. The length of the CDR3 is 15 residues. V was clipped by 5 bases and J by 0 bases, with 11 bases between them. The origin of this receptor is a woman between 18 and 30 years old in good health. The chain is built from TRBV24-1 and TRBJ2-3, with D possibly being TRBD2 (5 bases). Source material: blood. The CDR3 DNA sequence: TGTGCCACCAGTGCCGGCGGGTTTAGCACAGATACGCAGTATTTT. Its protein is CATSAGGFSTDTQYF.